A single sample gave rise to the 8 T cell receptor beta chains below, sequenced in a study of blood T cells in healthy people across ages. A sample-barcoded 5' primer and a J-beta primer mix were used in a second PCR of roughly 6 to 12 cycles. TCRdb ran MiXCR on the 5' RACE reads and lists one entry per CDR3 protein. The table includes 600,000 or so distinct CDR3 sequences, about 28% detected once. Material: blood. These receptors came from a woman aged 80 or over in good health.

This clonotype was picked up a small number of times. The DNA for the CDR3 is TGTGCCAGCAGTTTGACACCCGACTATGGCTACACCTTC. It is translated as CASSLTPDYGYTF. The chain carries TRBV27 and TRBJ1-2; no definite D call. Germline values: CDR1 MNHEY, CDR2 SMNVEV (reference sequence). V lost 3 bases and J 3 bases, leaving 8 bases between the germline ends. CDR3 length: 13 amino acids.

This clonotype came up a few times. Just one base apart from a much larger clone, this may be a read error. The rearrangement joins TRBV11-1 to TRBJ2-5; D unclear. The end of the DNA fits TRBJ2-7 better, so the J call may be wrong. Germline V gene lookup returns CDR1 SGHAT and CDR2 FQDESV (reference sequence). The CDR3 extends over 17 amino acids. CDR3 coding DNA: TGTGCCAGCAGCTGTTCAGTGGGCGGCGCATCGAACTACGAGCAGTACTTC. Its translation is CASSCSVGGASNYEQYF.

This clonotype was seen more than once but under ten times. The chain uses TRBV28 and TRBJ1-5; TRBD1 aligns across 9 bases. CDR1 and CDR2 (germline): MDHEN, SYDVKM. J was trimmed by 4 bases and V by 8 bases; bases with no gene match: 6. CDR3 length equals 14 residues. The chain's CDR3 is CASLTGGWNQPQHF. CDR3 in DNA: TGTGCCAGCTTGACAGGGGGGTGGAATCAGCCCCAGCATTTT. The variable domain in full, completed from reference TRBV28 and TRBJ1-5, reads DVKVTQSSRYLVKRTGEKVFLECVQDMDHENMFWYRQDPGLGLRLIYFSYDVKMKEKGDIPEGYSVSREKKERFSLILESASTNQTSMYLCASLTGGWNQPQHFGDGTRLSIL.

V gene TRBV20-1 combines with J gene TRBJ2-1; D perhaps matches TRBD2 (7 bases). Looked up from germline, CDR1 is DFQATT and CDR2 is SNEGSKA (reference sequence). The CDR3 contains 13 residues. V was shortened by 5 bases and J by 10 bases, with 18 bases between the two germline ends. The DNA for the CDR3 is TGCAGTGCTGGTCGCTCGGGGGGCGACGAGCAGTTCTTC. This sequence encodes CSAGRSGGDEQFF.

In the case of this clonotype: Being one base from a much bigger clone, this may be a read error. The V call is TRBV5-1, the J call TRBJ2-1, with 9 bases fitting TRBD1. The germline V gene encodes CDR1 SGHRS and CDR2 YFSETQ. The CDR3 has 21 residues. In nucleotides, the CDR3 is TGCGTCAGCAGCTCCCTTATTCCGGGACAGGGAACCTTAAGCTCCTACAATGAGCAGTTCTTC. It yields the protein CVSSSLIPGQGTLSSYNEQFF.

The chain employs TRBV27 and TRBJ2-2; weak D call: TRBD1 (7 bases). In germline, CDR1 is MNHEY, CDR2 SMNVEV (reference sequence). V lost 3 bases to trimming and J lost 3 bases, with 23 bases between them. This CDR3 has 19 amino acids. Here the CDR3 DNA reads TGTGCCAGCAGTTTTCAAGGAGGGGGCGGTATCAGTTACACCGGGGAGCTGTTTTTT. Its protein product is CASSFQGGGGISYTGELFF.

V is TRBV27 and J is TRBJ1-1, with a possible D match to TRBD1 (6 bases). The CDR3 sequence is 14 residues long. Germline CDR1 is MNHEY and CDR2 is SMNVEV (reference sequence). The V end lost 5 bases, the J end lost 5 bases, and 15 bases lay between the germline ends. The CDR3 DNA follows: TGTGCCAGCAGTACTTTACAGGGACCAACTGAAGCTTTCTTT. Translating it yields CASSTLQGPTEAFF.

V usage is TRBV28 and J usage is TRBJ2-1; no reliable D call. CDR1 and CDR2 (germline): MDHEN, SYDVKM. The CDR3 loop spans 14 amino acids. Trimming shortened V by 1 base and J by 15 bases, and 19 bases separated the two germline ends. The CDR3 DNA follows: TGTGCCAGCAGTTTATTAAGGGAACCCGGAGCATTGTTCTTC. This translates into CASSLLREPGALFF. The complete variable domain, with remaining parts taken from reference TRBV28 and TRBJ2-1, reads DVKVTQSSRYLVKRTGEKVFLECVQDMDHENMFWYRQDPGLGLRLIYFSYDVKMKEKGDIPEGYSVSREKKERFSLILESASTNQTSMYLCASSLLREPGALFFGPGTRLTVL.